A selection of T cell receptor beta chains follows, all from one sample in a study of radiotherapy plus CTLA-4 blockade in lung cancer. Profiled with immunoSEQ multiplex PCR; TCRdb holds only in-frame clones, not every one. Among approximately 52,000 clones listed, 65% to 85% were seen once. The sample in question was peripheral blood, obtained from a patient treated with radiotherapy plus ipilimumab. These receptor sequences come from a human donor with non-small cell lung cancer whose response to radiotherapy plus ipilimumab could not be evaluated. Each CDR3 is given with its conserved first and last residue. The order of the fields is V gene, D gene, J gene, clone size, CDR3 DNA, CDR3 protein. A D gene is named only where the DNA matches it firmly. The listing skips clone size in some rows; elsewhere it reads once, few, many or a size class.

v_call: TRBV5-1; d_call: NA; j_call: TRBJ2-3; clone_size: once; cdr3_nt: TGCGCCAGCAGCTCTCCTACAGCTAGCACAGATACGCAGTATTTT; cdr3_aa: CASSSPTASTDTQYF
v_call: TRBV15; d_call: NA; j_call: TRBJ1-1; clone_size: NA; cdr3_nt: TGTGCCACCAGCAGAACCATCGGGATTACTGAAGCTTTCTTT; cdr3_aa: CATSRTIGITEAFF
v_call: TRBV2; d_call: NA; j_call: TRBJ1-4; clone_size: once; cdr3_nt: TGTGCCAGCAGTGAAGACGGGCGGGCGGGTTCTAATGAAAAACTGTTTTTT; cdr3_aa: CASSEDGRAGSNEKLFF
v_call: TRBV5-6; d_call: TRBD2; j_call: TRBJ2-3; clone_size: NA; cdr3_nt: TGTGCCAGCAGCTTGTCAGCGGGAGTAAGGACAGATACGCAGTATTTT; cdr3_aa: CASSLSAGVRTDTQYF
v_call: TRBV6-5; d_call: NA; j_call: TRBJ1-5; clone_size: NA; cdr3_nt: TGTGCCAGCAGCTGGGGCCCTAATCAGCCCCAGCATTTT; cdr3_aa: CASSWGPNQPQHF
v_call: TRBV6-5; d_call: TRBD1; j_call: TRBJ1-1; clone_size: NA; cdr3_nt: TGTGCCAGCAGTTGGACAGGCGACACTGAAGCTTTCTTT; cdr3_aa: CASSWTGDTEAFF
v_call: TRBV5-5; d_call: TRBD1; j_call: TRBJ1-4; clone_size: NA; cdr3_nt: TGTGCCAGCAGCTTGGATTGGGACAGGGGCGAAAAACTGTTTTTT; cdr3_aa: CASSLDWDRGEKLFF
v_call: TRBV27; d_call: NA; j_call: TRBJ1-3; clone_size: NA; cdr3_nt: TGTGCCAGCAGTTCAGACTATAGCGGAGACACCATATATTTT; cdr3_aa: CASSSDYSGDTIYF
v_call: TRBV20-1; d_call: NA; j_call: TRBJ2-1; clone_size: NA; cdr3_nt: TGCAGTGCTTCCTCCAATGAGCAGTTCTTC; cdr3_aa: CSASSNEQFF
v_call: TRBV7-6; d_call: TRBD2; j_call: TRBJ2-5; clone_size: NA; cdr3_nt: TGTGCCAGCAGCGCCCCTCGGGGGGTCGCCGAGACCCAGTACTTC; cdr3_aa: CASSAPRGVAETQYF
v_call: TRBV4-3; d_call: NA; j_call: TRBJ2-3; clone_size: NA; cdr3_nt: TGCGCCAGCAGCCGTCAGGCCTCTGCGACAGATACGCAGTATTTT; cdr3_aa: CASSRQASATDTQYF
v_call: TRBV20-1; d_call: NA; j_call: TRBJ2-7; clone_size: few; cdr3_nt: TGCAGTGTCCAGGACGACTACGAGCAGTACTTC; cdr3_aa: CSVQDDYEQYF
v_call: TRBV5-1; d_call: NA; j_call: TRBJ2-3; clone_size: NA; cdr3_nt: TGCGCCAGCAGCTTGGCCGGAGGGAGAAAGATAGATACGCAGTATTTT; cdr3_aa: CASSLAGGRKIDTQYF
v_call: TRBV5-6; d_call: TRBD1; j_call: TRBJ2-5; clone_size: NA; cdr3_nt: TGTGCCAGCAGCTTAAGGACAGGGTACCAAGAGACCCAGTACTTC; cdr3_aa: CASSLRTGYQETQYF